This T cell receptor beta chain stems from a study of blood T cell repertoires in COVID-19. Whole-study context: From T cells, B-cell-depleted T cells, or PBMCs came the material, which was cDNA or gDNA.

V was pared by 4 bases and J by 1 base, with 10 bases between. From germline, CDR1 is LGHNA and CDR2 YSLEER. The CDR3 contains 14 residues. The assay was immunoSEQ multiplex PCR, and TCRdb's table has in-frame clones only and misses some. Among about 200,000 clones listed, just under 90% were seen once. Participants came from some 26 US areas, aged about 18 to 89 years. Two negative PCRs, clearance, or symptom resolution were required of recovered Cohort 3 donors. The clonotype was recovered from a man aged 25-40 years who had recovered from COVID-19. The chain is built from TRBV4-3 and TRBJ1-1; perhaps TRBD1 as D (5 bases). Sequenced: PBMCs or T cells enriched from blood (not recorded which). The CDR3 DNA follows: TGCGCCAGCAGCCTGTTCACAGGGAACACTGAAGCTTTCTTT. The encoded protein is CASSLFTGNTEAFF.